Below are 9 T cell receptor beta chains sequenced from a single sample in a study of blood T cell repertoires in COVID-19. Here immunoSEQ multiplex PCR was the method, and the copy in TCRdb shows in-frame clones only, minus some. Of about 29,000 clones in the sample, about 80% were seen once. The sequencing input was peripheral blood. Receptors originate from a woman in her 70s with acute or convalescent COVID-19.

This clone has more than one count but fewer than ten. The V call is TRBV3-1 (or the pseudogene TRBV3-2), the J call TRBJ2-1; D might be TRBD2 (5 bases). Germline lookup yields CDR1 LGHDT and CDR2 YNNKEL (reference sequence). The CDR3 totals 15 residues. Trimming pared 0 bases from V and 8 bases from J, leaving 14 bases between. CDR3 bases: TGTGCCAGCAGCCAAGATCGGGGTAGCTTTGATGAGCAGTTCTTC. This encodes CASSQDRGSFDEQFF.

The chain employs TRBV29-1 and TRBJ1-1, with D hard to call. Trimming removed 7 bases from V and 1 base from J, with 10 bases in between. The CDR3 is 12 residues long. In germline, CDR1 is SQVTM, CDR2 ANQGSEA. DNA of the CDR3: TGCAGCGCAAGTGCAGGGAACACTGAAGCTTTCTTT. It translates to CSASAGNTEAFF.

The chain has TRBV28 and TRBJ2-7; a weak D match, TRBD2 (5 bases). The CDR3 contains 15 residues. CDR1 is MDHEN and CDR2 is SYDVKM in the germline V gene. Trimming left V 3 bases short and J 5 bases short, with 17 bases between. CDR3 bases: TGTGCCAGCAGTTTTAAGCTGCGGGTACCCCACGAGCAGTACTTC. The encoded protein is CASSFKLRVPHEQYF.

This sequence joins TRBV30 and TRBJ2-1, with TRBD1 matching 7 bases. Germline values: CDR1 GTSNPN, CDR2 SVGIG (reference sequence). The CDR3 extends over 12 amino acids. V was clipped by 4 bases and J by 10 bases; unmatched bases: 7. The DNA of the CDR3 is TGTGCCTGGAACAGGGGTTTAGGGGAGCAGTTCTTC. This encodes CAWNRGLGEQFF. Looking up the rest from reference TRBV30 and TRBJ2-1 gives the full variable domain: SQTIHQWPATLVQPVGSPLSLECTVEGTSNPNLYWYRQAAGRGLQLLFYSVGIGQISSEVPQNLSASRPQDRQFILSSKKLLLSDSGFYLCAWNRGLGEQFFGPGTRLTVL.

The rearrangement joins TRBV5-1 to TRBJ2-2, with 12 bases aligning to TRBD2. V lost 1 base and J lost 2; bases outside the gene matches: 3. The length of the CDR3 is 17 residues. Germline V CDR1 and CDR2: SGHRS, YFSETQ. CDR3 amino acids: CASSLTSGGTNTGELFF. The CDR3 nucleotides read TGCGCCAGCAGCTTGACTAGCGGGGGGACTAACACCGGGGAGCTGTTTTTT.

This sequence joins TRBV6-2 or TRBV6-3 and TRBJ2-7, with D uncertain. Germline V gene sequence: CDR1 MNHEY, CDR2 SVGEGT. Trimming removed 4 bases at V and 7 bases at J, with 20 bases between. The CDR3 is 15 residues long. The CDR3 is CASSSLFIQAREQYF. CDR3 DNA: TGTGCCAGCAGTTCGCTATTCATTCAAGCGAGGGAGCAGTACTTC.

The chain couples TRBV6-6 to TRBJ1-4; perhaps TRBD1 as D (6 bases). Trimming took off 5 bases at V and 5 bases at J, with 18 bases between the two ends. The CDR3 spans 16 residues. CDR1 and CDR2 (germline): MNHNY, SVGAGI (reference sequence). CDR3 amino acids: CASSPSRQAYNEKLFF. Written as DNA, the CDR3 is TGTGCCAGCAGTCCGTCCCGACAGGCCTACAATGAAAAACTGTTTTTT.

This clone appeared a single time. J is TRBJ1-2 and V is TRBV27, with 8 bases that match TRBD1. The length of the CDR3 is 13 residues. Looked up from germline, CDR1 is MNHEY and CDR2 is SMNVEV (reference sequence). J was trimmed by 4 bases and V by 4 bases; bases with no gene match: 2. CDR3 nucleotides: TGTGCCAGCAGTTCGGACAGGGCCTATGGCTACACCTTC. Translated: CASSSDRAYGYTF.

This chain connects TRBV29-1 to TRBJ2-3; 9 bases line up with TRBD1. The CDR3 consists of 16 residues. With V trimmed by 0 bases and J by 1 base, 5 bases remained unmatched. From germline, CDR1 is SQVTM and CDR2 ANQGSEA. The CDR3 is CSVEDLRTGGTDTQYF. The CDR3 nucleotides read TGCAGCGTTGAAGATCTCCGGACAGGGGGCACAGATACGCAGTATTTT.